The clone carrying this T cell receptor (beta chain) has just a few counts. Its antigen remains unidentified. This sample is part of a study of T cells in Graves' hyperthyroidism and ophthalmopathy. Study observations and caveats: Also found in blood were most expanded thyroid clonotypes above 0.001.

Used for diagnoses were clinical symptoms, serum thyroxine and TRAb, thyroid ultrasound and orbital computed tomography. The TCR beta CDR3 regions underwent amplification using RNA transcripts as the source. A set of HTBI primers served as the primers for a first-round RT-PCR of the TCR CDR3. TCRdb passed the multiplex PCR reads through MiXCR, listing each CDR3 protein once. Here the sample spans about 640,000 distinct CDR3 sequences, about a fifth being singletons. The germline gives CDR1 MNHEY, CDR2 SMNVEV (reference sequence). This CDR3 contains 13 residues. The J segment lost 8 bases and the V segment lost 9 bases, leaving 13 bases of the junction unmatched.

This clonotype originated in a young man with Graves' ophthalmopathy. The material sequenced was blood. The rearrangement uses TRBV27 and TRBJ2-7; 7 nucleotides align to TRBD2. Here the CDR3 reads CASNTGEGRKQYF. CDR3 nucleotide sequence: TGTGCCAGTAACACGGGGGAGGGCCGGAAGCAGTACTTC.